A selection of T cell receptor beta chains follows, all from one sample in a study of T cell repertoires in cytomegalovirus infection. TCRdb recomputed calls from the reads with MiXCR, one row per CDR3 protein. The table has about 260,000 distinct CDR3 sequences, around 13% seen once. The sample comprised PBMCs. All receptors come from a human donor in good health (CMV status not recorded). Some clones in this sample may be carry-over from other donors' samples. The CDR3 runs from the conserved cysteine through the conserved F or W. The order of the fields is V gene, D gene, clone size, J gene, CDR3 protein, CDR3 DNA. D genes are given only for firm matches. Clone size, where shown, is once, few, many, or a class for clones that have expanded.

V: TRBV5-4
D: TRBD2
size: few
J: TRBJ2-7
CDR3: CASSFGLAGETSEQYF
DNA: TGTGCCAGCAGCTTCGGACTAGCGGGAGAGACAAGCGAGCAGTACTTC

V: TRBV28
D: TRBD2
size: .
J: TRBJ2-7
CDR3: CASSPRLASYEQYF
DNA: TGTGCCAGCAGTCCTCGACTAGCCTCCTACGAGCAGTACTTC

V: TRBV18
D: .
size: .
J: TRBJ2-2
CDR3: CASSPPPGLPTGGLFF
DNA: TGTGCCAGCTCACCACCGCCAGGGCTCCCCACCGGGGGGCTGTTTTTT

V: TRBV20-1
D: TRBD2
size: .
J: TRBJ2-1
CDR3: CSPRLAGGQNEQFF
DNA: TGCAGTCCCCGACTAGCGGGGGGACAAAATGAGCAGTTCTTC

V: TRBV7-8
D: TRBD2
size: many
J: TRBJ2-2
CDR3: CASSPRWGGNGELFF
DNA: TGTGCCAGCAGCCCCAGGTGGGGGGGGAACGGGGAGCTGTTTTTT

V: TRBV7-9
D: .
size: few
J: TRBJ1-5
CDR3: CASSSGVDRNQPQHF
DNA: TGTGCCAGCAGCTCCGGGGTTGACAGAAATCAGCCCCAGCATTTT

V: TRBV7-2
D: .
size: many
J: TRBJ2-3
CDR3: CASATGWAIDTQYF
DNA: TGTGCCAGCGCCACCGGGTGGGCTATAGATACGCAGTATTTT

V: TRBV28
D: .
size: .
J: TRBJ2-2
CDR3: CASSFSVYSTGGLFW
DNA: TGTGCCAGCAGTTTCTCCGTTTACAGCACCGGGGGGCTGTTTTGG

V: TRBV2
D: TRBD1
size: .
J: TRBJ2-5
CDR3: CASIDREGQETQYF
DNA: TGTGCCAGCATCGACAGGGAAGGCCAAGAGACCCAGTACTTC

V: TRBV6-5
D: TRBD2
size: few
J: TRBJ2-7
CDR3: CASSYVGGSYEQYF
DNA: TGTGCCAGCAGTTACGTCGGCGGGAGTTACGAGCAGTACTTC

V: TRBV11-3
D: TRBD2
size: many
J: TRBJ2-1
CDR3: CASSSPGLANEQFF
DNA: TGTGCCAGCAGCTCTCCGGGACTAGCAAATGAGCAGTTCTTC

V: TRBV7-8
D: .
size: many
J: TRBJ2-5
CDR3: CASSPGAETQYF
DNA: TGTGCCAGCAGCCCCGGGGCAGAGACCCAGTACTTC

V: TRBV7-2
D: .
size: many
J: TRBJ1-3
CDR3: CASSLAPGSGNTIYF
DNA: TGTGCCAGCAGCTTAGCCCCGGGCTCTGGAAACACCATATATTTT

V: TRBV20-1
D: .
size: few
J: TRBJ2-1
CDR3: CSAKTSFFNEQFF
DNA: TGCAGTGCTAAGACTAGTTTTTTCAATGAGCAGTTCTTC

V: TRBV6-1
D: TRBD2
size: .
J: TRBJ2-1
CDR3: CASTKGLAAYYNEQFF
DNA: TGTGCCAGCACTAAGGGACTAGCGGCTTATTACAATGAGCAGTTCTTC

V: TRBV25-1
D: TRBD1
size: .
J: TRBJ2-1
CDR3: CASGTGQGRNEQFF
DNA: TGTGCCAGCGGTACGGGACAGGGGCGCAATGAGCAGTTCTTC

V: TRBV15
D: .
size: many
J: TRBJ2-4
CDR3: CATSRDSQEWRAKNIQYF
DNA: TGTGCCACCAGCAGAGATAGCCAGGAGTGGCGGGCCAAAAACATTCAGTACTTC

V: TRBV19
D: TRBD1
size: .
J: TRBJ1-5
CDR3: CASSANWQGARSLSNQPQHF
DNA: TGTGCCAGTAGTGCCAACTGGCAGGGGGCGCGCTCCCTTAGCAATCAGCCCCAGCATTTT

V: TRBV4-2
D: TRBD1
size: many
J: TRBJ1-5
CDR3: CASSQDLTGSQPQHF
DNA: TGTGCCAGCAGCCAAGATCTGACAGGGAGTCAGCCCCAGCATTTT

V: TRBV7-9
D: .
size: .
J: TRBJ1-6
CDR3: CASSLAGGANSPLHF
DNA: TGTGCCAGCAGCTTAGCAGGAGGGGCTAATTCACCCCTCCACTTT

V: TRBV10-3
D: .
size: few
J: TRBJ1-2
CDR3: CAISGAVGNYGYTF
DNA: TGTGCCATCAGTGGAGCAGTCGGAAACTATGGCTACACCTTC

V: TRBV6-2/TRBV6-3
D: .
size: many
J: TRBJ1-5
CDR3: CASSSPQQPQHF
DNA: TGTGCCAGCAGTTCCCCCCAGCAGCCCCAGCATTTT

V: TRBV27
D: TRBD2
size: .
J: TRBJ2-7
CDR3: CASMNSGGKYEQYF
DNA: TGTGCCTCTATGAATAGCGGGGGAAAGTACGAGCAGTACTTC

V: TRBV20-1
D: .
size: .
J: TRBJ2-2
CDR3: CSAGSRDTGELFF
DNA: TGCAGTGCTGGCAGCAGAGACACCGGGGAGCTGTTTTTT

V: TRBV20-1
D: .
size: .
J: TRBJ1-2
CDR3: CSARDTGQHGYTF
DNA: TGCAGTGCTAGAGATACAGGGCAGCATGGCTACACCTTC

V: TRBV28
D: TRBD1
size: many
J: TRBJ2-2
CDR3: CASSTGGGGELFF
DNA: TGTGCCAGCAGCACAGGGGGCGGCGGGGAGCTGTTTTTT

V: TRBV7-8
D: .
size: many
J: TRBJ2-3
CDR3: CASSTWLRGSTDTQYF
DNA: TGTGCCAGCAGCACCTGGCTGAGGGGTAGCACAGATACGCAGTATTTT

V: TRBV7-9
D: .
size: .
J: TRBJ2-7
CDR3: CDSSEGGVYEQYF
DNA: TGTGACAGCAGCGAGGGGGGGGTTTACGAGCAGTACTTC

V: TRBV29-1
D: .
size: many
J: TRBJ1-2
CDR3: CSVDGGYTF
DNA: TGCAGCGTTGACGGGGGCTACACCTTC

V: TRBV7-6
D: .
size: many
J: TRBJ1-5
CDR3: CASSLRGNSNQPQHF
DNA: TGTGCCAGCAGCTTACGGGGGAATAGCAATCAGCCCCAGCATTTT

V: TRBV11-2
D: .
size: few
J: TRBJ2-4
CDR3: CASSSTEGWGIQYF
DNA: TGTGCCAGCAGCTCAACTGAGGGATGGGGCATTCAGTACTTC